Listed below are T cell receptor beta chains from one sample, sequenced in a study of T cell responses to AZD1222 COVID-19 vaccine. Profiling relied on immunoSEQ multiplex PCR, and the TCRdb table lists in-frame clones only, not all of them. Here the sample spans some 130,000 clones, approximately 91% being singletons. The sequencing used peripheral blood, collected on day 0 of AZD1222 vaccination. The receptors were sampled from an adult in good health. Each CDR3 is given with its conserved first and last residue.

CDR3 protein: CASSLSENTEAFF
J gene: TRBJ1-1
V gene: TRBV7-9

CDR3 protein: CAISVQGSSPLHF
J gene: TRBJ1-6
V gene: TRBV10-3

CDR3 protein: CATSDPPRGEPYNEQFF
J gene: TRBJ2-1
V gene: TRBV24-1

CDR3 protein: CASSPTRGLNTGELFF
J gene: TRBJ2-2
V gene: TRBV7-8

CDR3 protein: CASSPRTGREAFF
J gene: TRBJ1-1
V gene: TRBV2

CDR3 protein: CASLGRDVPRSNQPQHF
J gene: TRBJ1-5
V gene: TRBV14

CDR3 protein: CASSSRQRQYF
J gene: TRBJ2-7
V gene: TRBV7-2

CDR3 protein: CASSVGQGAWDEKLFF
J gene: TRBJ1-4
V gene: TRBV27

CDR3 protein: CASGARRPYGVKAFF
J gene: TRBJ1-1
V gene: TRBV6-5

CDR3 protein: CASSFGSYGYTF
J gene: TRBJ1-2
V gene: TRBV12-3/TRBV12-4

CDR3 protein: CASSQDRISRGQTEAFF
J gene: TRBJ1-1
V gene: TRBV4-3

CDR3 protein: CASRRPGELFF
J gene: TRBJ2-2
V gene: TRBV12-3/TRBV12-4

CDR3 protein: CASSQEWGLNTGELFF
J gene: TRBJ2-2
V gene: TRBV14

CDR3 protein: CASSQSGTGTYEQYF
J gene: TRBJ2-7
V gene: TRBV3-1/TRBV3-2

CDR3 protein: CASSDGQAPGNTIYF
J gene: TRBJ1-3
V gene: TRBV2

CDR3 protein: CASSLGTVPSAQHF
J gene: TRBJ1-5
V gene: TRBV28

CDR3 protein: CSVGKGRLRNTEAFF
J gene: TRBJ1-1
V gene: TRBV29-1

CDR3 protein: CASSQGGPAKQYF
J gene: TRBJ2-7
V gene: TRBV14

CDR3 protein: CSVEPDRARHNYGYTF
J gene: TRBJ1-2
V gene: TRBV29-1

CDR3 protein: CAWSVSLGSQPQHF
J gene: TRBJ1-5
V gene: TRBV30

CDR3 protein: CASGSNEKLFF
J gene: TRBJ1-4
V gene: TRBV6-5

CDR3 protein: CAWSSLRGRGTDTQYF
J gene: TRBJ2-3
V gene: TRBV30

CDR3 protein: CASSYSDRPGQPQHF
J gene: TRBJ1-5
V gene: TRBV6-5

CDR3 protein: CASSSQGNTEAFF
J gene: TRBJ1-1
V gene: TRBV11-3

CDR3 protein: CATSDPRQGRNDGYTF
J gene: TRBJ1-2
V gene: TRBV24-1

CDR3 protein: CASSFQGRGREADTEAFF
J gene: TRBJ1-1
V gene: TRBV7-6

CDR3 protein: CASSAGAVHYSNQPQHF
J gene: TRBJ1-5
V gene: TRBV7-9

CDR3 protein: CASSQHPTETSNYGYTF
J gene: TRBJ1-2
V gene: TRBV4-1

CDR3 protein: CASRGEYNEQFF
J gene: TRBJ2-1
V gene: TRBV2

CDR3 protein: CASSQGTGRVSGAHTF
J gene: TRBJ1-2
V gene: TRBV3-1/TRBV3-2

CDR3 protein: CASKEGTSTDTQYF
J gene: TRBJ2-3
V gene: TRBV10-2

CDR3 protein: CASSLVQRGGLRGNEQFF
J gene: TRBJ2-1
V gene: TRBV5-1

CDR3 protein: CARGTSGNELPTGELFF
J gene: TRBJ2-2
V gene: TRBV5-1

CDR3 protein: CASSPDSLYEQYF
J gene: TRBJ2-7
V gene: TRBV18

CDR3 protein: CASSPFSGGLGYGYTF
J gene: TRBJ1-2
V gene: TRBV7-2

CDR3 protein: CASSQGNYGYTF
J gene: TRBJ1-2
V gene: TRBV12-3/TRBV12-4

CDR3 protein: CASSRYIGELFF
J gene: TRBJ2-2
V gene: TRBV14

CDR3 protein: CASSQGPAQGAGGYTF
J gene: TRBJ1-2
V gene: TRBV7-9

CDR3 protein: CASSSREDYGYTF
J gene: TRBJ1-2
V gene: TRBV6-5

CDR3 protein: CGTQGSSTGELFF
J gene: TRBJ2-2
V gene: TRBV10-3

CDR3 protein: CASREAEPNSPLHF
J gene: TRBJ1-6
V gene: TRBV5-4

CDR3 protein: CASSYSDLINEQFF
J gene: TRBJ2-1
V gene: TRBV6-5

CDR3 protein: CAWRDRGREAFF
J gene: TRBJ1-1
V gene: TRBV30

CDR3 protein: CATSDHGRPGELFF
J gene: TRBJ2-2
V gene: TRBV24-1

CDR3 protein: CASSQEPGLSAYEQYF
J gene: TRBJ2-7
V gene: TRBV4-2

CDR3 protein: CASSPDTFYGYTF
J gene: TRBJ1-2
V gene: TRBV5-6

CDR3 protein: CASSLGGGYTF
J gene: TRBJ1-2
V gene: TRBV12-3/TRBV12-4

CDR3 protein: CSVVGDRRNEQFF
J gene: TRBJ2-1
V gene: TRBV29-1

CDR3 protein: CASSLGTGGQPQHF
J gene: TRBJ1-5
V gene: TRBV5-1

CDR3 protein: CASSTTRSPEAFF
J gene: TRBJ1-1
V gene: TRBV6-5

CDR3 protein: CSGAGPFTDTQYF
J gene: TRBJ2-3
V gene: TRBV11-2

CDR3 protein: CASSLRGLASHEQFF
J gene: TRBJ2-1
V gene: TRBV3-1/TRBV3-2

CDR3 protein: CRTVRNTEAFF
J gene: TRBJ1-1
V gene: TRBV20-1

CDR3 protein: CASSSRGHIPGELFF
J gene: TRBJ2-2
V gene: TRBV19

CDR3 protein: CASRNMGTEAFF
J gene: TRBJ1-1
V gene: TRBV12-3/TRBV12-4

CDR3 protein: CATPGLAGSNEQFF
J gene: TRBJ2-1
V gene: TRBV6-5

CDR3 protein: CAWSFGQGDGYTF
J gene: TRBJ1-2
V gene: TRBV30

CDR3 protein: CASSFAAGQYNEQFF
J gene: TRBJ2-1
V gene: TRBV27

CDR3 protein: CASSLEPDTQYF
J gene: TRBJ2-3
V gene: TRBV28